The T cell receptor beta chain under discussion was sequenced for a study of shared clonotypes between healthy human individuals. Trimming cost V 0 bases and J 10 bases; bases outside gene matches: 16. The V gene's germline CDR1 is SGHDN and CDR2 FVKESK. The CDR3 length is 18 residues. Everyone who donated was a Caucasian adult who lived in Nashville, Tennessee. Using immunoSEQ multiplex PCR, the repertoire was profiled, and TCRdb retains in-frame clones only, with some absent. This table holds over 1.4 million clones, roughly 97% found once. Source material: naive CD4+ T cells sorted from blood. Subset given: CD45RA+ positively selected. The rearrangement uses TRBV14 and TRBJ2-1; 9 nucleotides align to TRBD2. The TCR originated in a man younger than 40 in good health. CDR3 region: CASSQDRVAGGPYEEQFF. CDR3 coding DNA: TGTGCCAGCAGCCAAGATCGGGTGGCGGGAGGGCCGTATGAGGAGCAGTTCTTC. The whole variable domain, remainder taken from reference TRBV14 and TRBJ2-1, is EAGVTQFPSHSVIEKGQTVTLRCDPISGHDNLYWYRRVMGKEIKFLLHFVKESKQDESGMPNNRFLAERTGGTYSTLKVQPAELEDSGVYFCASSQDRVAGGPYEEQFFGPGTRLTVL.